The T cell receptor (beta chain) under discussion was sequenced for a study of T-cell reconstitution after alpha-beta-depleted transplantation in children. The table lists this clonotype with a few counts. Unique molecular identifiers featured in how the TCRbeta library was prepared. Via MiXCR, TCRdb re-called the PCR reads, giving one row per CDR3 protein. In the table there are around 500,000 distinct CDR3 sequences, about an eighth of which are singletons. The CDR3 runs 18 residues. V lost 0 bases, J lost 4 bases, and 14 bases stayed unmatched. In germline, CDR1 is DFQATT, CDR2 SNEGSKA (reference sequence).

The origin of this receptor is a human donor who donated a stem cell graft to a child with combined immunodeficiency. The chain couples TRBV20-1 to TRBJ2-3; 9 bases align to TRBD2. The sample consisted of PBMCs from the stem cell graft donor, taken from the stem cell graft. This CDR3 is CSARDWSGGNRAPDTQYF. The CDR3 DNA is TGCAGTGCTAGAGATTGGAGCGGGGGGAATCGGGCCCCAGATACGCAGTATTTT.